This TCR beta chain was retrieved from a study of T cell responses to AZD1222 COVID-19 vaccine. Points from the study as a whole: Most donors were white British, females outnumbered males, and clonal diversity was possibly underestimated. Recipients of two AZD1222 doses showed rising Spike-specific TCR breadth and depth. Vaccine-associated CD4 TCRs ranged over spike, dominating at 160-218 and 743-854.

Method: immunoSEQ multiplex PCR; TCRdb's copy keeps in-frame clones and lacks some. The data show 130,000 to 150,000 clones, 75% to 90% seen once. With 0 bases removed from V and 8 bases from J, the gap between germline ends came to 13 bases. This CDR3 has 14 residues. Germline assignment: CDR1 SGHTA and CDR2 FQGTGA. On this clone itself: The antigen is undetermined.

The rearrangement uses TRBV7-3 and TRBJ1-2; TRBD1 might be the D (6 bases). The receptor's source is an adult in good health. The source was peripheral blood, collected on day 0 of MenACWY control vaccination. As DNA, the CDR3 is TGTGCCAGCAGCTTAACTAGGGGGGATCGCGGCTACACCTTC. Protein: CASSLTRGDRGYTF. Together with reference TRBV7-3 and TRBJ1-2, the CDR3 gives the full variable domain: GAGVSQTPSNKVTEKGKYVELRCDPISGHTALYWYRQSLGQGPEFLIYFQGTGAADDSGLPNDRFFAVRPEGSVSTLKIQRTERGDSAVYLCASSLTRGDRGYTFGSGTRLTVV.